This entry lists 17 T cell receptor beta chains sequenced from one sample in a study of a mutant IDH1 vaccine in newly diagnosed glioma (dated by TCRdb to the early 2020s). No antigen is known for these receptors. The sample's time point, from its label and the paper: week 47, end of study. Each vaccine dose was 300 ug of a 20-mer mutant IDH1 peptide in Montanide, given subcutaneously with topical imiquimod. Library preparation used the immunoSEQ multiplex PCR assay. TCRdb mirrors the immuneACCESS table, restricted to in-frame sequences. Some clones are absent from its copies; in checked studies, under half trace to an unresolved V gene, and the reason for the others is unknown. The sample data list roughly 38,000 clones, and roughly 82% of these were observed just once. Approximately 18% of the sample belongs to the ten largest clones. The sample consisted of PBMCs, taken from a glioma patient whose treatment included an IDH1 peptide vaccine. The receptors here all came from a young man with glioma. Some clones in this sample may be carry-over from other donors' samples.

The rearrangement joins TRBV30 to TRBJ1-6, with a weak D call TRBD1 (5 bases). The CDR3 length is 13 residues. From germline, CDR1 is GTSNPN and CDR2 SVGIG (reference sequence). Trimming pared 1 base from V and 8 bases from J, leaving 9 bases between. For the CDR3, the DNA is TGTGCCTGGAGTGCGGGGACTTATTCACCCCTCCACTTT. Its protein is CAWSAGTYSPLHF.

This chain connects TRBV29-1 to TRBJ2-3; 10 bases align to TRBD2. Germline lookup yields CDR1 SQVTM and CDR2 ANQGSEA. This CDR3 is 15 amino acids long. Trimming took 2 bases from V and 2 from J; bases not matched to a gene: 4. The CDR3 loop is CSVEILAGDTDTQYF. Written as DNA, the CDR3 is TGCAGCGTTGAAATTCTAGCGGGAGACACAGATACGCAGTATTTT.

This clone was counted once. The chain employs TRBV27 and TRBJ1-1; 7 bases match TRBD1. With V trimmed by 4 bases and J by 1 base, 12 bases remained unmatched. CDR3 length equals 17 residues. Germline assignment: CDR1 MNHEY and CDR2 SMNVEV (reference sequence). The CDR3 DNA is TGTGCCAGCAGTTCCCTAGGACAGAGGGGGCCGAACACTGAAGCTTTCTTT. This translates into CASSSLGQRGPNTEAFF.

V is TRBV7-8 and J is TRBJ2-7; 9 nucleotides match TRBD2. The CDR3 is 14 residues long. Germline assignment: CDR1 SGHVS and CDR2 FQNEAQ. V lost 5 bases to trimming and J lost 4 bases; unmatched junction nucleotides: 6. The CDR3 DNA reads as TGTGCCAGCAGCCCCCGGACTAGCGAGTACGAGCAGTACTTC. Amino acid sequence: CASSPRTSEYEQYF.

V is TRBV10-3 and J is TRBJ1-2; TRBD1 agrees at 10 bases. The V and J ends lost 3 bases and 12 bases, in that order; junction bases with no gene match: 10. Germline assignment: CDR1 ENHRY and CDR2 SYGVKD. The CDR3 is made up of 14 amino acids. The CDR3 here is CAISDTGQGGYDTF. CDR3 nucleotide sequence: TGTGCCATCAGTGATACAGGACAGGGGGGCTACGACACCTTC.

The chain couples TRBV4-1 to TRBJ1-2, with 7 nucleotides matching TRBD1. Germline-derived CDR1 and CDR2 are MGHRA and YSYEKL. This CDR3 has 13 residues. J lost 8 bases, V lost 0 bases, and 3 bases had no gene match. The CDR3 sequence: CASSQDPRGGYTF. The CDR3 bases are TGCGCCAGCAGCCAAGACCCCAGGGGGGGCTACACCTTC.

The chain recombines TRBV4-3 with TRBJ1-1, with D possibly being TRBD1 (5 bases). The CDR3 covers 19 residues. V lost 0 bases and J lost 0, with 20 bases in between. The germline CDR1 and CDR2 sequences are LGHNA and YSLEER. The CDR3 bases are TGCGCCAGCAGCCAAGACCACGGTCGAGGGCGGGACCTGAACACTGAAGCTTTCTTT. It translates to CASSQDHGRGRDLNTEAFF.

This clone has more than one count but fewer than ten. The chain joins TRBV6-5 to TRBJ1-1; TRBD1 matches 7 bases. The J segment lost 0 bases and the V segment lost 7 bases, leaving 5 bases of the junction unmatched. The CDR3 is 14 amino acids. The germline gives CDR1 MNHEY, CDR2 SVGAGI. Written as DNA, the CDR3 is TGTGCCAGCACAAGGGGGCTCATGAACACTGAAGCTTTCTTT. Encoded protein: CASTRGLMNTEAFF.

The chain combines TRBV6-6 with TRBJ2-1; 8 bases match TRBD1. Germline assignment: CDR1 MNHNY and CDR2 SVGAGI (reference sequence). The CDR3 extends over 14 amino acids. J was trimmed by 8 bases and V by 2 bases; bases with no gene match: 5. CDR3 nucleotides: TGTGCCAGCAGTTACCGCGGACAGGGTGATGAGCAGTTCTTC. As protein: CASSYRGQGDEQFF.

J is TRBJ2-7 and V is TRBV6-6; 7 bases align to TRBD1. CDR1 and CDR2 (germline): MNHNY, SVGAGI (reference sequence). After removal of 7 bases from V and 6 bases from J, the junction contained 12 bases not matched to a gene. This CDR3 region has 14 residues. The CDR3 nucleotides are TGTGCCAGCAAAGGGGCAGGGGGAAAGGGCGAGCAGTACTTC. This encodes CASKGAGGKGEQYF.

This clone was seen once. This CDR3 is CASSLRTANNSPLHF. The CDR3 bases are TGTGCCAGCAGCCTTAGGACAGCTAATAATTCACCCCTCCACTTT. The chain carries TRBV7-2 and TRBJ1-6, with D perhaps TRBD1 (6 bases). Trimming pared 5 bases from V and 5 bases from J, leaving 13 bases between. Per the germline V gene, CDR1 is SGHTA and CDR2 is FQGNSA. The CDR3 consists of 15 residues.

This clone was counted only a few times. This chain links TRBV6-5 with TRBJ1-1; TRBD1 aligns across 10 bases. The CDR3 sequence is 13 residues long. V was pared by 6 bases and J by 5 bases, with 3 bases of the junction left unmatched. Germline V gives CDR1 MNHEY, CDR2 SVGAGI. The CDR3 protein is CASRRQGATEAFF. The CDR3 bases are TGTGCCAGCAGGAGACAGGGGGCGACTGAAGCTTTCTTT.

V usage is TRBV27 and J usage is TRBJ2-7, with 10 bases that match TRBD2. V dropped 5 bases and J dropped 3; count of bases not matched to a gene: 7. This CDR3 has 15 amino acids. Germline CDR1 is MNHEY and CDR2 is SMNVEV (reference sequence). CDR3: CASSIAGGGGYEQYF. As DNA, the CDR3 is TGTGCCAGCAGTATAGCGGGGGGTGGAGGCTACGAGCAGTACTTC.

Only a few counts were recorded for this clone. The CDR3: CASSDNNQPQHF. DNA of the CDR3: TGTGCCAGCAGTGACAACAATCAGCCCCAGCATTTT. The gene calls are TRBV2 and TRBJ1-5, with D uncertain. The germline CDR1 and CDR2 sequences are SNHLY and FYNNEI. V dropped 3 bases and J dropped 3 bases, with 3 bases sitting between them. The CDR3 runs 12 residues. Drawing the rest from reference TRBV2 and TRBJ1-5, the complete variable domain is EPEVTQTPSHQVTQMGQEVILRCVPISNHLYFYWYRQILGQKVEFLVSFYNNEISEKSEIFDDQFSVERPDGSNFTLKIRSTKLEDSAMYFCASSDNNQPQHFGDGTRLSIL.

The CDR3 loop is CATQREYEQYF. In DNA form, the CDR3 reads TGTGCCACTCAGCGGGAGTACGAGCAGTACTTC. The chain is built from TRBV2 and TRBJ2-7, with 8 positions matching TRBD2. The CDR3 spans 11 residues. Germline CDR1 is SNHLY and CDR2 is FYNNEI. V lost 10 bases and J lost 4; bases outside the gene matches: 3.

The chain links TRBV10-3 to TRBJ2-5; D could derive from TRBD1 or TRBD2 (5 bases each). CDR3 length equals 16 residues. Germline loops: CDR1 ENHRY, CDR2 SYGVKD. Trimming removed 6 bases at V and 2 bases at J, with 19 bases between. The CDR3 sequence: CAIRDGHTGGQETQYF. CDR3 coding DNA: TGTGCCATCAGAGACGGACATACCGGAGGACAAGAGACCCAGTACTTC.

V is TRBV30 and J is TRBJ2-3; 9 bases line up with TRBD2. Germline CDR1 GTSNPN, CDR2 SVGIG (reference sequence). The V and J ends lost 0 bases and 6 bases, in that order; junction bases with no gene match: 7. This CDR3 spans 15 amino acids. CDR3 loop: CAWSVGRGGQDTQYF. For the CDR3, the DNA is TGTGCCTGGAGTGTTGGGCGGGGGGGCCAGGATACGCAGTATTTT. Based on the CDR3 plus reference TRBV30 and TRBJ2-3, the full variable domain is SQTIHQWPATLVQPVGSPLSLECTVEGTSNPNLYWYRQAAGRGLQLLFYSVGIGQISSEVPQNLSASRPQDRQFILSSKKLLLSDSGFYLCAWSVGRGGQDTQYFGPGTRLTVL.